This TCR beta chain stems from a study of T-cell memory formation after mild COVID-19. At the level of the study: In these data, TCR clusters were largely donor specific.

This clonotype has just a few counts. TCRdb fed the 5' RACE reads into MiXCR, producing one record per CDR3 protein. Among 400,000 or so distinct CDR3 sequences listed, approximately 21% were seen once. The CDR3 has 15 amino acids. CDR1 is SGHRS, CDR2 YFSETQ, per germline. Trimming removed 4 bases from V and 0 bases from J, with 11 bases in between. Sequenced material: PBMCs or a T cell subset sorted from them (not recorded which). This rearrangement joins TRBV5-1 to TRBJ1-5; a possible D gene is TRBD1 (6 bases). The receptor's source is an adult woman who had mild COVID-19 (a few samples of this study predate the infection). Cell type and time point are not known. For the CDR3, the DNA is TGCGCCAGCAGCCTCGGGACAAATAGCAATCAGCCCCAGCATTTT. This codes for CASSLGTNSNQPQHF.